A single sample is the source of the 13 T cell receptor beta chains below, sequenced in a study of blood T cell repertoires in COVID-19. Data came from immunoSEQ multiplex PCR; TCRdb stores just in-frame clones and leaves some out. The repertoire consists of about 200,000 clones, with approximately 91% occurring once and the leading ten covering about 7%. The sequencing sample was made of peripheral blood. The source of these receptors is a man in his forties or fifties with acute or convalescent COVID-19.

This clone was seen only a few times. V usage is TRBV18 and J usage is TRBJ1-2; D may be TRBD1 (6 bases). The CDR3 is made up of 17 amino acids. CDR1 and CDR2 from the germline V gene are KGHSH and LQKENI. Trimming took 3 bases from V and 1 from J, leaving 18 bases between them. The CDR3 region has the DNA TGTGCCAGCTCACCCAGGGGCCAGGGCCCTATTAACTATGGCTACACCTTC. Translating gives CASSPRGQGPINYGYTF.

The chain couples TRBV5-1 to TRBJ2-2, with 8 nucleotides matching TRBD2. The CDR3 covers 16 residues. Germline CDR1 is SGHRS and CDR2 is YFSETQ. Losses at the gene ends were 0 bases for V and 4 bases for J; bases not matched to a gene: 5. CDR3 nucleotides: TGCGCCAGCAGCTTGGAAGCGGGGGATAGCACCGGGGAGCTGTTTTTT. It codes for CASSLEAGDSTGELFF.

V usage is TRBV5-1 and J usage is TRBJ1-4, with 8 positions matching TRBD1. Germline loops: CDR1 SGHRS, CDR2 YFSETQ. The CDR3 is 14 residues long. The trim removed 3 bases at V and 7 bases at J, leaving 5 bases unmatched. The DNA of the CDR3 is TGCGCCAGCAGCTCAGACAGGGGAGGTGAAAAACTGTTTTTT. This sequence encodes CASSSDRGGEKLFF.

The J gene is TRBJ1-4, the V gene TRBV6-5; D unresolved. This CDR3 is 14 amino acids long. From germline, CDR1 is MNHEY and CDR2 SVGAGI. V was cut by 0 bases and J by 5 bases, with 7 bases left in between. The CDR3 sequence is CASSYSNQNEKLFF. The CDR3 region has the DNA TGTGCCAGCAGTTACTCGAATCAGAATGAAAAACTGTTTTTT.

V usage is TRBV9 and J usage is TRBJ2-3; TRBD2 aligns across 9 bases. The germline V gene encodes CDR1 SGDLS and CDR2 YYNGEE. V lost 0 bases, J lost 9 bases, and 5 bases stayed unmatched. This CDR3 is 14 amino acids long. The CDR3 sequence is CASSVAASGDTQYF. The CDR3 DNA follows: TGTGCCAGCAGCGTAGCGGCTAGCGGGGACACGCAGTATTTT.

The chain recombines TRBV3-1 (or the pseudogene TRBV3-2) with TRBJ2-1; TRBD2 matches at 7 bases. This CDR3 is built from 16 residues. V lost 2 bases and J lost 4; bases outside the gene matches: 8. Germline CDR1 reads LGHDT; CDR2 reads YNNKEL (reference sequence). The chain's CDR3 is CASSQPRTRLYNEQFF. DNA of the CDR3: TGTGCCAGCAGCCAACCCCGGACTAGACTTTACAATGAGCAGTTCTTC.

V usage is TRBV28 and J usage is TRBJ2-2, with TRBD1 identical over 8 bases. The CDR3 has 15 residues. Germline-derived CDR1 and CDR2 are MDHEN and SYDVKM. Trimming removed 5 bases from V and 5 bases from J; junction bases left unmatched: 7. CDR3 sequence: CASSPDRGGTGELFF. The CDR3 DNA reads TGTGCCAGCAGTCCCGACAGGGGTGGGACCGGGGAGCTGTTTTTT. The entire variable domain, with the rest obtained from reference TRBV28 and TRBJ2-2, is as follows: DVKVTQSSRYLVKRTGEKVFLECVQDMDHENMFWYRQDPGLGLRLIYFSYDVKMKEKGDIPEGYSVSREKKERFSLILESASTNQTSMYLCASSPDRGGTGELFFGEGSRLTVL.

The rearrangement links TRBV21-1 to TRBJ1-2. TRBV21-1 is a pseudogene. This CDR3 region has 13 residues. The CDR3 is CARTRRTHYGYTF. CDR3 bases: TGTGCCAGGACCCGGAGGACGCACTATGGCTACACCTTC.

The chain couples TRBV3-1 (or the pseudogene TRBV3-2) to TRBJ2-3; 10 bases are a match to TRBD2. There are 17 residues in the CDR3. V lost 1 base, J lost 5 bases, and 9 bases stayed unmatched. CDR1 LGHDT and CDR2 YNNKEL come from the germline V gene (reference sequence). CDR3 coding DNA: TGTGCCAGCAGCCAAGTAAACAGCGGGGGGGCCGGAGATACGCAGTATTTT. Translated: CASSQVNSGGAGDTQYF.

The DNA for the CDR3 is TGTGCCACCAGGGGCAACCCCCAATATGGCTACACCTTC. It specifies CATRGNPQYGYTF. This sequence joins TRBV24-1 and TRBJ1-2; unclear D gene. In germline, CDR1 is KGHDR, CDR2 SFDVKD. The V end lost 7 bases, the J end lost 5 bases, and 13 bases lay between the germline ends. This CDR3 is 13 amino acids long.

The chain has TRBV13 and TRBJ2-3, with 8 bases lining up with TRBD1. CDR3 size: 16 residues. The V segment lost 1 base and the J segment 4 bases; nucleotides outside the gene matches: 7. The germline V gene has CDR1 PRHDT and CDR2 FYEKMQ (reference sequence). The CDR3 region is CASSLERTGRADTQYF. As DNA, the CDR3 is TGTGCCAGCAGCTTAGAGCGGACAGGGCGAGCAGATACGCAGTATTTT.

The chain links TRBV18 to TRBJ2-1; 7 bases agree with TRBD2. Germline V CDR1 and CDR2: KGHSH, LQKENI. This CDR3 has 13 amino acids. J gave up 8 bases and V 6 bases, and 7 bases lay outside the gene matches. In DNA form, the CDR3 reads TGTGCCAGCTCTGGGGGGGTTGACGATGAGCAGTTCTTC. Its translation is CASSGGVDDEQFF.

V gene TRBV7-2 combines with J gene TRBJ1-6, with a possible D match to TRBD1 (6 bases). The CDR3 sequence is 14 residues long. V lost 2 bases and J lost 8, with 10 bases in between. Germline V gene data show CDR1 as SGHTA and CDR2 as FQGNSA. CDR3 protein: CASSLTGSYSPLHF. As DNA, the CDR3 is TGTGCCAGCAGCTTAACAGGGTCATATTCACCCCTCCACTTT.